Following are 17 T cell receptor beta chains from one sample sequenced in a study of identical twins' blood T cells. TCRdb itself ran the 5' RACE reads through MiXCR, one entry per CDR3 protein. The data show hundreds of thousands of distinct CDR3 sequences, roughly 30% seen once. Specimen: PBMCs. These receptor sequences come from a woman aged 18 to 55 in good health.

This clonotype was counted only a few times. The DNA of the CDR3 is TGCAGTGCTAGAGTGGTCGGGTTTAGCAATCAGCCCCAGCATTTT. This gives the protein CSARVVGFSNQPQHF. The J gene is TRBJ1-5, the V gene TRBV20-1, with D unresolved. The germline V gene has CDR1 DFQATT and CDR2 SNEGSKA (reference sequence). The CDR3 is 15 amino acids. Deletions cut 1 base from V and 0 bases from J, with 10 bases between.

The chain employs TRBV7-9 and TRBJ1-5; 7 positions agree with TRBD1. The CDR3 extends over 14 amino acids. Looked up from germline, CDR1 is SEHNR and CDR2 is FQNEAQ (reference sequence). With 3 bases clipped from V and 4 bases from J, the junction kept 3 bases outside the gene matches. The CDR3 nucleotides read TGTGCCAGCAGCTTCGACAGGGCAAATCAGCCCCAGCATTTT. It specifies CASSFDRANQPQHF.

CDR3 residues: CASSSIGGTVGDTQYF. For the CDR3, the DNA is TGTGCCAGCAGCTCTATCGGGGGGACGGTTGGGGATACGCAGTATTTT. The chain links TRBV7-2 to TRBJ2-3; 7 nucleotides agree with TRBD2. V dropped 4 bases and J dropped 6; count of bases not matched to a gene: 13. The CDR3 has 16 residues. The V gene's germline CDR1 is SGHTA and CDR2 FQGNSA.

The chain recombines TRBV2 with TRBJ2-1, with D perhaps given as TRBD1 or TRBD2 (5 bases each). The germline CDR1 and CDR2 sequences are SNHLY and FYNNEI. This CDR3 region has 13 residues. V was pared by 7 bases and J by 9 bases, with 16 bases between. CDR3 nucleotide sequence: TGTGCCAGCACACCCAGGGAGCTTGGTGAGCAGTTCTTC. This codes for CASTPRELGEQFF.

Regarding this clonotype: A read error may account for a junction end that differs from germline. The CDR3 sequence: CASSEGIGTKNPGELFF. CDR3 nucleotides: TGTGCCAGCAGTGAAGGTATAGGGACAAAGAACCCCGGGGAGCTGTTTTTT. V gene TRBV6-1 combines with J gene TRBJ2-2; D may be TRBD1 (6 bases). The CDR3 loop spans 17 amino acids. Germline loops: CDR1 MNHNS, CDR2 SASEGT.

This clonotype was recorded a few times. V and J are TRBV9 and TRBJ2-7; 9 nucleotides align to TRBD2. The CDR3 is made up of 15 amino acids. The ends lost 0 bases at V and 2 bases at J; junction bases unmatched: 3. In germline, CDR1 is SGDLS, CDR2 YYNGEE. This chain's CDR3 is CASSVVAGDAYEQYF. In nucleotides, the CDR3 is TGTGCCAGCAGCGTAGTAGCGGGGGATGCCTACGAGCAGTACTTC.

This clonotype was observed a few times. This rearrangement joins TRBV7-9 to TRBJ2-3; a possible D gene is TRBD1 (5 bases). V lost 5 bases and J lost 6, with 12 bases in between. Germline assignment: CDR1 SEHNR and CDR2 FQNEAQ (reference sequence). The CDR3 has 13 amino acids. Here the CDR3 reads CASSANYRDTQYF. In DNA form, the CDR3 reads TGTGCCAGCAGCGCGAATTACAGGGATACGCAGTATTTT.

Notes on this clonotype: The junction and the germline gene differ at one end; a read error may be behind it. The CDR3 region is CTSSFEVDEQFF. The CDR3, as DNA: TGTACCAGCAGCTTCGAAGTGGACGAGCAGTTCTTC. The chain joins TRBV13 to TRBJ2-1; D is undetermined. This CDR3 spans 12 amino acids. CDR1 and CDR2 (germline): PRHDT, FYEKMQ (reference sequence).

J is TRBJ1-2 and V is TRBV6-4; unclear D gene. Germline values: CDR1 MRHNA, CDR2 SNTAGT. The V end lost 4 bases, the J end lost 2 bases, and 11 bases lay between the germline ends. The CDR3 length is 14 residues. DNA of the CDR3: TGTGCCAGCAGTGCCGCGGTCGGGAACTATGGCTACACCTTC. This gives the protein CASSAAVGNYGYTF.

This clonotype was seen only a few times. The chain carries TRBV7-9 and TRBJ1-3, with D unclear. The germline gives CDR1 SEHNR, CDR2 FQNEAQ (reference sequence). CDR3 size: 13 residues. V was cut by 3 bases and J by 6 bases, with 9 bases left in between. DNA for the CDR3: TGTGCCAGCAGCTTTCTTCCCCTAAACACCATATATTTT. Encoded protein: CASSFLPLNTIYF.

This clonotype was picked up a small number of times. The chain links TRBV7-2 to TRBJ2-7, with D possibly matching TRBD2 (6 bases). CDR1 and CDR2 from the germline V gene are SGHTA and FQGNSA. The CDR3 has 13 residues. Trimming removed 10 bases at V and 2 bases at J, with 15 bases between. CDR3: CATLVAGTYEQYF. The CDR3 DNA reads as TGTGCCACCCTCGTGGCGGGAACCTACGAGCAGTACTTC.

The chain joins TRBV7-9 to TRBJ1-4, with D perhaps TRBD1 (5 bases). Per germline, CDR1 SEHNR and CDR2 FQNEAQ (reference sequence). This CDR3 spans 18 amino acids. V lost 5 bases to trimming and J lost 6 bases, with 25 bases between them. The CDR3 loop reads CASSPKLGLGAQDEKLFF. The DNA for the CDR3 is TGTGCCAGCAGCCCAAAGCTAGGTCTGGGAGCACAGGATGAAAAACTGTTTTTT.

This clonotype was counted a few times. V is TRBV4-1 and J is TRBJ1-1, with unresolved D. This CDR3 is 14 amino acids long. Looked up from germline, CDR1 is MGHRA and CDR2 is YSYEKL. V gave up 0 bases and J gave up 9 bases, with 14 bases separating them. The DNA for the CDR3 is TGCGCCAGCAGCCAAGAAGGAACTATCAGCCAAGCTTTCTTT. Translated: CASSQEGTISQAFF.

In this sample, this clonotype turned up many times. This chain uses TRBV4-2 with TRBJ1-4, with D uncertain. Germline V lookup: CDR1 LGHNA, CDR2 YNFKEQ. Trimming pared 0 bases from V and 8 bases from J, leaving 13 bases between. The CDR3 extends over 15 amino acids. CDR3 DNA: TGTGCCAGCAGCCAAGATCCCGAGGGCCAGGAAAAACTGTTTTTT. This gives the protein CASSQDPEGQEKLFF.

As concerns this clonotype: This may be a read error: a much more frequent sequence differs by one nucleotide. The gene calls are TRBV7-9 and TRBJ1-5; D call uncertain. The CDR3 is made up of 12 amino acids. CDR1 is SEHNR, CDR2 FQNEAQ, per germline (reference sequence). CDR3 in amino acids: CAGSLAQGPQHF. The CDR3 DNA sequence: TGTGCCGGCAGCTTAGCCCAAGGGCCCCAGCATTTT.

The V gene is TRBV20-1, the J gene TRBJ1-2; TRBD1 is a possible D gene (5 bases). Trimming cost V 3 bases and J 9 bases, with 23 bases left between them. Germline assignment: CDR1 DFQATT and CDR2 SNEGSKA (reference sequence). The CDR3 has 15 amino acids. CDR3 DNA sequence: TGCAGTGCTAGTGCCCAGAGGGGCGAACCGAAAAGCTACACCTTC. Its protein is CSASAQRGEPKSYTF.

The rearrangement uses TRBV2 and TRBJ2-2, with 13 bases aligning to TRBD2. Germline loops: CDR1 SNHLY, CDR2 FYNNEI. CDR3 length equals 17 residues. Unmatched junction bases numbered 5, after V lost 5 bases and J lost 2 bases. The DNA for the CDR3 is TGTGCCAGCAGTCGGACTAGCGGGGGAGACAACACCGGGGAGCTGTTTTTT. Translation: CASSRTSGGDNTGELFF.